These 2 T cell receptor beta chains were all obtained from the same sample, sequenced in a study of spatial heterogeneity in lung cancer. Time point indicated: sample taken at primary tumor resection. One entry per CDR3 protein results from TCRdb running MiXCR on the 5' RACE reads. The sample yields roughly 39,000 distinct CDR3 sequences, nearly 7% seen once. The input for sequencing was PBMCs, taken at surgery. All receptors come from a female donor with early-stage non-small cell lung cancer.

This clonotype has only a few counts. The chain links TRBV18 to TRBJ1-4; no firm D call. Germline V gene data show CDR1 as KGHSH and CDR2 as LQKENI. The CDR3 consists of 13 residues. V was cut by 3 bases and J by 5 bases, with 7 bases left in between. The CDR3 coding sequence is TGTGCCAGCTCACCTGGACGGAATGAAAAACTGTTTTTT. Residues: CASSPGRNEKLFF.

The table lists this clonotype with many counts. V usage is TRBV12-3 or TRBV12-4 and J usage is TRBJ1-6; D is unclear. V was clipped by 4 bases and J by 0 bases, with 7 bases between them. This CDR3 has 15 residues. This CDR3 is CASSSQGSYNSPLHF. In nucleotides, the CDR3 is TGTGCCAGCAGTTCCCAAGGCTCCTATAATTCACCCCTCCACTTT.